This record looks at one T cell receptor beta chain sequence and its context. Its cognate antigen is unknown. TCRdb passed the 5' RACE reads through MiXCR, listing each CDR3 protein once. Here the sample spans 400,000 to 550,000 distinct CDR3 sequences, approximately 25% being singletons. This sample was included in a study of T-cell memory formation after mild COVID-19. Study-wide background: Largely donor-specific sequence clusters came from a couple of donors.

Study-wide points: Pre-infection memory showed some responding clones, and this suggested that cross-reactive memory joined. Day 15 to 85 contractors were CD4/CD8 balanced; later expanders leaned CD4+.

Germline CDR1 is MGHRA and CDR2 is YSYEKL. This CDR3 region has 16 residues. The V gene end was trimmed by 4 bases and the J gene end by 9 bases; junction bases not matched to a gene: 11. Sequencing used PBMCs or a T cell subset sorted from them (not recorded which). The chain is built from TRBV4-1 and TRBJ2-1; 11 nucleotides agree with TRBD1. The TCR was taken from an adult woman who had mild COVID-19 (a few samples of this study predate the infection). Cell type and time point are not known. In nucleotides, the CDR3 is TGCGCCAGCAGCCTCGGAGGGGGACAGGGGGTCGTTGAGCAGTTCTTC. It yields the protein CASSLGGGQGVVEQFF.